This T cell receptor beta chain is from a study of blood T cell repertoires in COVID-19. Study details: COVID-19 samples collected from the United States, Italy and Spain covered acute and convalescent phases. From T cells, B-cell-depleted T cells, or PBMCs came the material, which was cDNA or gDNA.

Under the authors' procedure: The authors estimated nucleated cell counts from reference gene primer amplification. The table came from immunoSEQ multiplex PCR; TCRdb's copy has only in-frame clones and leaves some out. V, J and clone size are taken as reported in that table, and D and trimming were inferred from the DNA itself. The profile shows some 230,000 clones, more than 75% of them singletons. V shed 10 bases, J shed 3 bases, and the junction held 8 bases outside the gene matches. This CDR3 comprises 14 residues. Germline V gene sequence: CDR1 SGHTA, CDR2 FQGTGA. The TCR comes from a man in his forties or fifties with acute or convalescent COVID-19. Sequencing was done on a sample of peripheral blood. This chain joins TRBV7-3 and TRBJ2-7; TRBD2 agrees at 11 bases. CDR3 in amino acids: CANTPGLAGYEQYF. CDR3 nucleotide sequence: TGTGCCAACACACCTGGACTAGCGGGCTACGAGCAGTACTTC.